What follows are 26 T cell receptor beta chains derived from one specimen sequenced in a study of OX40 agonist ivuxolimab in advanced cancers. The protocol was immunoSEQ multiplex PCR, while the TCRdb copy is restricted to in-frame clones and leaves out a portion. The data hold 60,000 to 75,000 clones, with 84% observed a single time. Here the sequenced sample was CD4+ or CD8+ T cells sorted from blood, taken in a trial of the OX40 agonist ivuxolimab. Receptor source: an adult with an advanced solid tumor such as melanoma, head and neck, liver or kidney cancer.

A single count supports this clone. This sequence joins TRBV5-6 and TRBJ2-5, with TRBD1 matching over 8 bases. The length of the CDR3 is 14 residues. Unmatched junction bases numbered 4, after V lost 4 bases and J lost 2 bases. Germline-derived CDR1 and CDR2 are SGHDT and YYEEEE. The CDR3 spells CASSLTGAQETQYF. Here the CDR3 DNA reads TGTGCCAGCAGCCTGACAGGGGCGCAAGAGACCCAGTACTTC.

V usage is TRBV11-3 and J usage is TRBJ2-2; a possible D gene is TRBD2 (6 bases). The CDR3 is 12 residues long. V was pared by 8 bases and J by 7 bases, with 11 bases between. Germline V gives CDR1 SGHNT, CDR2 YENEEA. CDR3 bases: TGTGCCAGCCGGGGGTACGGCGGGGAGCTGTTTTTT. This codes for CASRGYGGELFF.

The chain combines TRBV30 with TRBJ1-3, with a tentative D call TRBD1 (5 bases). The germline V and J ends were trimmed by 0 bases and 0 bases, with 9 bases remaining between them. The V gene's germline CDR1 is GTSNPN and CDR2 SVGIG (reference sequence). This CDR3 contains 15 residues. The CDR3 is CAWSVGLNSGNTIYF. DNA of the CDR3: TGTGCCTGGAGTGTGGGGCTGAACTCTGGAAACACCATATATTTT.

The table lists this clone with a few counts. The chain joins TRBV10-1 to TRBJ2-3; TRBD2 aligns across 9 bases. This CDR3 has 16 amino acids. V lost 2 bases to trimming and J lost 5 bases; unmatched junction nucleotides: 8. The germline V gene encodes CDR1 WNHNN and CDR2 SYGVQD (reference sequence). The CDR3 nucleotides read TGCGCCAGCAGTGAGATCGCGGGAGGGCCACTAGATACGCAGTATTTT. This encodes CASSEIAGGPLDTQYF.

A few counts support this clone. The chain links TRBV18 to TRBJ1-5; 12 nucleotides line up with TRBD1. Trimming took 4 bases from V and 7 from J; bases not matched to a gene: 2. This CDR3 is built from 14 residues. Germline assignment: CDR1 KGHSH and CDR2 LQKENI. The CDR3 DNA is TGTGCCAGCTCACTGGGACAGGGGGCACAGCCCCAGCATTTT. This codes for CASSLGQGAQPQHF. The whole variable domain, remainder taken from reference TRBV18 and TRBJ1-5, is NAGVMQNPRHLVRRRGQEARLRCSPMKGHSHVYWYRQLPEEGLKFMVYLQKENIIDESGMPKERFSAEFPKEGPSILRIQQVVRGDSAAYFCASSLGQGAQPQHFGDGTRLSIL.

The chain has TRBV10-3 and TRBJ2-1, with 12 positions matching TRBD2. The length of the CDR3 is 15 residues. In germline, CDR1 is ENHRY, CDR2 SYGVKD. V shed 2 bases, J shed 10 bases, and the junction held 6 bases outside the gene matches. CDR3 sequence: CAISERTSGNGEQFF. The DNA for the CDR3 is TGTGCCATCAGTGAGAGGACTAGCGGGAATGGGGAGCAGTTCTTC.

CDR3 in DNA: TGTGCCAGCAGTTACTCGAGCCTCAGGAATGACTATGGCTACACCTTC. Residues: CASSYSSLRNDYGYTF. The genes are TRBV6-6 and TRBJ1-2, with D unclear. CDR3 length equals 16 residues. CDR1 and CDR2 (germline): MNHNY, SVGAGI (reference sequence). V lost 0 bases and J lost 3, with 14 bases in between.

The chain carries TRBV5-1 and TRBJ2-5; perhaps TRBD2 as D (5 bases). The CDR3 is 16 residues long. Germline CDR1 SGHRS, CDR2 YFSETQ. Trimming stripped 4 bases from V and 1 base from J, with 17 bases between. The CDR3 coding sequence is TGCGCCAGCAGCAGGGAGCTCCAAGACGGCCAAGAGACCCAGTACTTC. This translates into CASSRELQDGQETQYF.

This rearrangement joins TRBV5-5 to TRBJ2-5; D unresolved. The CDR3 totals 13 residues. CDR1 and CDR2 from the germline V gene are SGHKS and YYEKEE (reference sequence). The V end lost 0 bases, the J end lost 1 base, and 4 bases lay between the germline ends. The CDR3 reads CASSLAPQETQYF. DNA for the CDR3: TGTGCCAGCAGCTTGGCCCCCCAAGAGACCCAGTACTTC.

The J gene is TRBJ2-3, the V gene TRBV5-4; D unclear. CDR1 SGHNT and CDR2 YYREEE come from the germline V gene (reference sequence). The ends were cut back, 0 bases at V and 2 bases at J, with 4 bases in the middle. This CDR3 is built from 13 residues. CDR3 DNA: TGTGCCAGCAGCTTGGCCTCCACAGATACGCAGTATTTT. Its translation: CASSLASTDTQYF.

Here the CDR3 reads CASSNDPDRVLYNSPLHF. CDR3 nucleotides: TGTGCCAGCAGCAACGACCCGGACAGGGTACTTTATAATTCACCCCTCCACTTT. The V call is TRBV21-1, the J call TRBJ1-6; no check of the table's D call, TRBD1, against the DNA was made. TRBV21-1 is annotated as a pseudogene. The CDR3 consists of 18 residues.

The chain employs TRBV6-6 and TRBJ1-2, with 7 bases aligning to TRBD1. Looked up from germline, CDR1 is MNHNY and CDR2 is SVGAGI (reference sequence). The CDR3 has 14 amino acids. V was pared by 5 bases and J by 5 bases, with 8 bases of the junction left unmatched. CDR3 region: CASSSIGGLYGYTF. The CDR3 nucleotides read TGTGCCAGCAGTAGTATAGGGGGCCTTTATGGCTACACCTTC.

CDR3: CASSRPGNQETQYF. The CDR3 DNA reads as TGTGCCAGCAGCCGCCCTGGAAATCAAGAGACCCAGTACTTC. This chain links TRBV7-6 with TRBJ2-5; D ambiguous. V lost 5 bases and J 2 bases, leaving 12 bases between the germline ends. This CDR3 region has 14 residues. Germline values: CDR1 SGHVS, CDR2 FNYEAQ.

The rearrangement joins TRBV18 to TRBJ1-2; 7 bases are a match to TRBD1. This CDR3 comprises 15 residues. Trimming removed 2 bases from V and 2 bases from J; junction bases left unmatched: 5. The germline CDR1 and CDR2 sequences are KGHSH and LQKENI. CDR3 DNA: TGTGCCAGCTCACCAGCACCGGGACAGAACTATGGCTACACCTTC. It is translated as CASSPAPGQNYGYTF.

This clone was detected only a few times. The rearrangement uses TRBV18 and TRBJ1-2, with TRBD1 matching 8 bases. The V and J ends lost 3 bases and 4 bases, in that order; junction bases with no gene match: 4. CDR1 and CDR2 from the germline V gene are KGHSH and LQKENI. CDR3 size: 14 residues. CDR3 residues: CASSPTGASYGYTF. The CDR3 DNA is TGTGCCAGCTCACCGACAGGGGCCTCCTATGGCTACACCTTC.

This clone occurred a few times. The rearrangement uses TRBV2 and TRBJ2-5; D remains ambiguous. The CDR3 extends over 12 amino acids. V was trimmed by 8 bases and J by 3 bases, leaving 10 bases between them. Germline V gives CDR1 SNHLY, CDR2 FYNNEI. The CDR3 region has the DNA TGTGCCAGCGCCTTCTCTGAAGAGACCCAGTACTTC. Encoded protein: CASAFSEETQYF.

This clone is a singleton in its sample. This chain connects TRBV2 to TRBJ1-5; D is ambiguous. CDR1 is SNHLY and CDR2 is FYNNEI in the germline V gene. V shed 4 bases and J shed 0 bases, with 10 bases lying between them. This CDR3 is built from 15 residues. The CDR3 loop is CASSVWRASNQPQHF. CDR3 in DNA: TGTGCCAGCAGTGTCTGGAGGGCTAGCAATCAGCCCCAGCATTTT.

CDR3 loop: CASSDRTGLGTNVLTF. The CDR3, as DNA: TGCGCCAGCTCCGACCGGACAGGCCTGGGGACCAACGTCCTGACTTTC. The rearrangement links TRBV10-1 to TRBJ2-6; TRBD1 agrees at 7 bases. This CDR3 comprises 16 residues. The germline CDR1 and CDR2 sequences are WNHNN and SYGVQD (reference sequence). Germline trimming cut 8 bases from V and 8 bases from J; bases unmatched to any gene: 15.

This clone was observed a handful of times. The chain combines TRBV7-2 with TRBJ1-5, with D unresolved. Germline lookup yields CDR1 SGHTA and CDR2 FQGNSA. Trimming cost V 3 bases and J 7 bases, with 10 bases left between them. This CDR3 region has 13 residues. The CDR3 sequence is CASSFLGRQPQHF. CDR3 coding DNA: TGTGCCAGCAGCTTCCTCGGTCGCCAGCCCCAGCATTTT.

The chain's CDR3 is CASSPPTGLGTGELFF. Written as DNA, the CDR3 is TGTGCCAGCTCACCACCGACGGGACTAGGAACCGGGGAGCTGTTTTTT. V usage is TRBV18 and J usage is TRBJ2-2; 8 bases map to TRBD2. Trimming cost V 0 bases and J 5 bases; bases outside gene matches: 5. The CDR3 has 16 residues. The germline gives CDR1 KGHSH, CDR2 LQKENI.

V is TRBV6-5 and J is TRBJ2-7; 7 nucleotides align to TRBD2. CDR1 and CDR2 from the germline V gene are MNHEY and SVGAGI. This CDR3 contains 15 residues. The V and J ends lost 0 bases and 0 bases, in that order; junction bases with no gene match: 2. CDR3 residues: CASSYSGGDSYEQYF. The CDR3 coding sequence is TGTGCCAGCAGTTACTCGGGGGGGGACTCCTACGAGCAGTACTTC.

This clone has just one count. The chain combines TRBV7-2 with TRBJ1-5; a possible D gene is TRBD1 (5 bases). Germline assignment: CDR1 SGHTA and CDR2 FQGNSA. V was cut by 5 bases and J by 1 base, with 9 bases left in between. This CDR3 contains 14 residues. The CDR3 nucleotides read TGTGCCAGCAGCGTGGGGGGGAGCAATCAGCCCCAGCATTTT. This encodes CASSVGGSNQPQHF.

This rearrangement joins TRBV6-1 to TRBJ2-3; D is ambiguous. The CDR3 is 15 residues long. Per germline, CDR1 MNHNS and CDR2 SASEGT. Between the trimmed V and J ends, which lost 7 bases and 2 bases, there was a span of 16 bases. This CDR3 is CASTPVAEPTDTQYF. CDR3 DNA: TGTGCCAGCACCCCTGTGGCAGAACCCACAGATACGCAGTATTTT.

This clone showed up just once. This chain uses TRBV19 with TRBJ2-7; TRBD1 agrees at 7 bases. The germline V gene has CDR1 LNHDA and CDR2 SQIVND (reference sequence). CDR3 length equals 14 residues. V was clipped by 5 bases and J by 4 bases; unmatched bases: 8. The CDR3 spells CASSPPGQSYEQYF. The CDR3 region has the DNA TGTGCCAGTAGTCCCCCGGGACAGTCGTACGAGCAGTACTTC.

This sequence joins TRBV5-1 and TRBJ2-3, with 7 bases lining up with TRBD2. The J segment lost 2 bases and the V segment lost 3 bases, leaving 9 bases of the junction unmatched. In germline, CDR1 is SGHRS, CDR2 YFSETQ. CDR3 length: 16 amino acids. The CDR3 protein is CASSSGWSGATDTQYF. DNA of the CDR3: TGCGCCAGCAGCTCGGGGTGGAGCGGGGCCACAGATACGCAGTATTTT.

V gene TRBV7-9 combines with J gene TRBJ2-3; D might be TRBD1 or TRBD2, each matching 5 bases. Trimming took off 1 base at V and 2 bases at J, with 10 bases between the two ends. The CDR3 loop spans 15 amino acids. The V gene's germline CDR1 is SEHNR and CDR2 FQNEAQ (reference sequence). CDR3 protein: CASSLGGAPTDTQYF. The CDR3 bases are TGTGCCAGCAGCTTAGGAGGGGCCCCCACAGATACGCAGTATTTT.